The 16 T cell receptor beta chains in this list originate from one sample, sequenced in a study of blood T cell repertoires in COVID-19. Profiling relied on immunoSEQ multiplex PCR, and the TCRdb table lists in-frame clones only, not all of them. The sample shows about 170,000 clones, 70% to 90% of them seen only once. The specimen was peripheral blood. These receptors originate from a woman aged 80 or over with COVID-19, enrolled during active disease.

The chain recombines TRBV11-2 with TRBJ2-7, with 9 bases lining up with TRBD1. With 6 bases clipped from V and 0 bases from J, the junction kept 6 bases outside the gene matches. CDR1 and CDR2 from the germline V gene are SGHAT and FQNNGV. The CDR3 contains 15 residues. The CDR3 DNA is TGTGCCAGCAGGGTTTCGACAGGGGGCTCCTACGAGCAGTACTTC. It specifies CASRVSTGGSYEQYF.

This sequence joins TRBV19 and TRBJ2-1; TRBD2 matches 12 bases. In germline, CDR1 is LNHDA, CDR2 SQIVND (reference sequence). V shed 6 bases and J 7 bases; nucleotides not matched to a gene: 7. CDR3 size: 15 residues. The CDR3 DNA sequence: TGTGCCAGTAGCCAGACTAGCGGGAGTAGGAATGAGCAGTTCTTC. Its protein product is CASSQTSGSRNEQFF.

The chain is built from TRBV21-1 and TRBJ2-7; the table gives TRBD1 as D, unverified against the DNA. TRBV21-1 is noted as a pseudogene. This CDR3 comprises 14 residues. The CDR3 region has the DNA TGTGCCAGCAGCAAAGAGGACAGGGCCTACGAGCAGTACTTC. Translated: CASSKEDRAYEQYF.

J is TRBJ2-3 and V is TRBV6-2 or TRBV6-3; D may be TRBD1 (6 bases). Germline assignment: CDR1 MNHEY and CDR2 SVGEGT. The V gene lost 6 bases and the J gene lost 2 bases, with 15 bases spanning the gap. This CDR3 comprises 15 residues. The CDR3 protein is CASSKGDLDTDTQYF. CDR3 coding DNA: TGTGCCAGCAGCAAGGGGGACCTTGACACAGATACGCAGTATTTT.

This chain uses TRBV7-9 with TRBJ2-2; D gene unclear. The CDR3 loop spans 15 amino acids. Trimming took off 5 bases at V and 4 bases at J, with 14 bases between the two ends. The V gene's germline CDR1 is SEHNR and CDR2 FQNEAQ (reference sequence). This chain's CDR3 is CASSRQLIPTGELFF. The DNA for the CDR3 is TGTGCCAGCAGCCGACAACTTATACCCACCGGGGAGCTGTTTTTT.

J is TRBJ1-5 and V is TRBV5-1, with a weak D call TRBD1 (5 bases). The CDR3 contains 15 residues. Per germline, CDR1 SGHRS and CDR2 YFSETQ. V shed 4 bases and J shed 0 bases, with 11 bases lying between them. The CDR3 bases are TGCGCCAGCAGCATAGGACACGATAGCAATCAGCCCCAGCATTTT. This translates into CASSIGHDSNQPQHF.

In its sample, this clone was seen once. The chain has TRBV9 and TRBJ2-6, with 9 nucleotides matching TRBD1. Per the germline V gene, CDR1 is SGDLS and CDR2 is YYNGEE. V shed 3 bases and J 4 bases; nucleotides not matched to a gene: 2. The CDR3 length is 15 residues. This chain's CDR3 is CASSEDRGGANVLTF. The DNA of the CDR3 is TGTGCCAGCAGCGAGGACAGGGGAGGGGCCAACGTCCTGACTTTC.

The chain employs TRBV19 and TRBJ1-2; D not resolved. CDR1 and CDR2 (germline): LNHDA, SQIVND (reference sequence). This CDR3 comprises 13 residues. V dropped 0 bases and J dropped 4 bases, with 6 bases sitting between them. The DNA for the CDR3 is TGTGCCAGTAGTATAGACGGCGGCTATGGCTACACCTTC. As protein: CASSIDGGYGYTF.

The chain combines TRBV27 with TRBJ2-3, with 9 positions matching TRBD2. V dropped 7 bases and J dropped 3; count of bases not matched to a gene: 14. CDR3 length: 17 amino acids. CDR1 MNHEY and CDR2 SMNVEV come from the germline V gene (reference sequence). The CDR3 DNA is TGTGCCAGCAAGACTAGCGGACTTACATTAAGTACAGATACGCAGTATTTT. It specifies CASKTSGLTLSTDTQYF.

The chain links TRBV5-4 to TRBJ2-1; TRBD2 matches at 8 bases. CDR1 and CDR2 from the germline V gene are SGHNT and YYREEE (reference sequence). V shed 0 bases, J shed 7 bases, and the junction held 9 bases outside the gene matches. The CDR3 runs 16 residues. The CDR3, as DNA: TGTGCCAGCAGCTTGGCGTCCAGCGGGAGTGGTAATGAGCAGTTCTTC. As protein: CASSLASSGSGNEQFF.

CDR3 loop: CASSPFPGQGDQPQHF. The CDR3 DNA follows: TGTGCCAGCTCACCGTTCCCGGGACAGGGAGACCAGCCCCAGCATTTT. The chain has TRBV18 and TRBJ1-5, with 9 bases fitting TRBD1. The CDR3 is 16 amino acids. V trimming: 3 bases; J trimming: 7 bases; junction bases outside the gene matches: 10. Germline V lookup: CDR1 KGHSH, CDR2 LQKENI.

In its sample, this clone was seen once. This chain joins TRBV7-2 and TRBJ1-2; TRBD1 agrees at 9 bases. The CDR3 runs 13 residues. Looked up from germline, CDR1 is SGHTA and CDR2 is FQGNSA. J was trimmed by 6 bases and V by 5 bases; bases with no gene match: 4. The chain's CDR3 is CASSVRDRDGYTF. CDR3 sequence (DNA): TGTGCCAGCAGCGTCCGGGACAGGGATGGCTACACCTTC.

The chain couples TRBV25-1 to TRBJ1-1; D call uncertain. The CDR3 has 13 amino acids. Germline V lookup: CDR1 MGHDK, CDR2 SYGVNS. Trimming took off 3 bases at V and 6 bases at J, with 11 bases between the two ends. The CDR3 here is CASSDPPGAEAFF. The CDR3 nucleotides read TGTGCCAGCAGTGATCCCCCCGGGGCTGAAGCTTTCTTT.

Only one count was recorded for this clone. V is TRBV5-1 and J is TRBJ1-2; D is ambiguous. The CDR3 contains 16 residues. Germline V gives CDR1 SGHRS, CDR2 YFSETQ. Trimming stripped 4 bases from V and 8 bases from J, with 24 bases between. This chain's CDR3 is CASSPTTSSAGDGYTF. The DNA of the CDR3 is TGCGCCAGCAGCCCTACGACTTCGTCCGCCGGAGACGGCTACACCTTC.

The CDR3 loop is CASSQGLAGETQYF. In DNA, the CDR3 is TGTGCCAGTAGTCAAGGACTAGCGGGAGAGACCCAGTACTTC. The J gene is TRBJ2-5, the V gene TRBV19, with 11 bases identical to TRBD2. Germline CDR1 is LNHDA and CDR2 is SQIVND (reference sequence). Losses at the gene ends were 5 bases for V and 4 bases for J; bases not matched to a gene: 3. This CDR3 contains 14 residues.

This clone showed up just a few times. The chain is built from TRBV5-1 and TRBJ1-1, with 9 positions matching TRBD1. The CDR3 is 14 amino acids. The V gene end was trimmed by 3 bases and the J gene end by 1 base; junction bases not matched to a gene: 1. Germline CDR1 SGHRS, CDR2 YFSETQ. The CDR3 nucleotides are TGCGCCAGCAGCTCGGGACAGGGGAACACTGAAGCTTTCTTT. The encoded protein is CASSSGQGNTEAFF.